Listed below are T cell receptor beta chains from one sample, sequenced in a study of T-cell memory formation after mild COVID-19. One entry per CDR3 protein, called by TCRdb with MiXCR from the 5' RACE reads. Altogether 250,000 or so distinct CDR3 sequences are present, under 20% being singletons, with the ten largest covering 23%. Sequencing was performed on PBMCs or a T cell subset sorted from them (not recorded which). These receptor sequences come from a young man who had mild COVID-19 (a few samples of this study predate the infection). Cell type and time point are not known. CDR3s include the opening cysteine and the closing phenylalanine or tryptophan. The order of the fields is D gene, J gene, V gene, clone size, CDR3 DNA, CDR3 protein. The D gene is left open where the match is weak. Not every row has a clone size; where given, it reads once, few, many or a size class.

d_call: NA; j_call: TRBJ2-3; v_call: TRBV7-9; clone_size: NA; cdr3_nt: TGTGCCAGCAGCTTCGGGATCAGTAACACAGATACGCAGTATTTT; cdr3_aa: CASSFGISNTDTQYF
d_call: NA; j_call: TRBJ2-5; v_call: TRBV2; clone_size: NA; cdr3_nt: TGTGCCAGCAGGGATCTCTGGACAGCCCAAGAGACCCAGTACTTC; cdr3_aa: CASRDLWTAQETQYF
d_call: NA; j_call: TRBJ2-1; v_call: TRBV23-1; clone_size: once; cdr3_nt: TGCGCCAGCAGTCAATCCGCACTGGTCAATGAGCAGTTCTTC; cdr3_aa: CASSQSALVNEQFF
d_call: NA; j_call: TRBJ1-1; v_call: TRBV3-1; clone_size: few; cdr3_nt: TGTGCCAGCAGCCAAGCACAGGGTGTGTACACTGAAGCTTTCTTT; cdr3_aa: CASSQAQGVYTEAFF
d_call: TRBD2; j_call: TRBJ2-3; v_call: TRBV9; clone_size: NA; cdr3_nt: TGTGCCAGCAGCGTAGTGGGGGGGAGCACAGATACGCAGTATTTT; cdr3_aa: CASSVVGGSTDTQYF
d_call: TRBD1; j_call: TRBJ1-5; v_call: TRBV6-5; clone_size: few; cdr3_nt: TGTGCCAGCCGGGGACAGGGCGGCCAGCCCCAGCATTTT; cdr3_aa: CASRGQGGQPQHF
d_call: NA; j_call: TRBJ2-1; v_call: TRBV9; clone_size: NA; cdr3_nt: TGTGCCAGCAGCGACCAGGGCAATGAGCAGTTCTTC; cdr3_aa: CASSDQGNEQFF
d_call: NA; j_call: TRBJ2-1; v_call: TRBV6-2/TRBV6-3; clone_size: NA; cdr3_nt: TGTGCCAGCAGTTACACCCGACTCTATGAGCAGTTCTTC; cdr3_aa: CASSYTRLYEQFF
d_call: NA; j_call: TRBJ2-1; v_call: TRBV6-2/TRBV6-3; clone_size: few; cdr3_nt: TGTGCCAGCAGCAACAGCAATGAGCAGTTCTTC; cdr3_aa: CASSNSNEQFF
d_call: NA; j_call: TRBJ1-2; v_call: TRBV15; clone_size: NA; cdr3_nt: TGTGCCACCAGCTTGGACAGCTATGGCTACACCTTC; cdr3_aa: CATSLDSYGYTF
d_call: NA; j_call: TRBJ1-2; v_call: TRBV6-2/TRBV6-3; clone_size: few; cdr3_nt: TGTGCCAGCAGTTACCGGCTAAATGGCTACACCTTC; cdr3_aa: CASSYRLNGYTF
d_call: NA; j_call: TRBJ1-6; v_call: TRBV4-1; clone_size: NA; cdr3_nt: TGCGCCAGCAGCCAAGCGATAGGTTTTACACCCCTCCACTTT; cdr3_aa: CASSQAIGFTPLHF
d_call: TRBD1; j_call: TRBJ1-2; v_call: TRBV7-2; clone_size: few; cdr3_nt: TGTGCCAGCAGCCCAGGGACAGCAAGCTATGGCTACACCTTC; cdr3_aa: CASSPGTASYGYTF
d_call: NA; j_call: TRBJ2-3; v_call: TRBV2; clone_size: NA; cdr3_nt: TGTGCCAGCACCACATGGAAGCTCAGCACAGATACGCAGTATTTT; cdr3_aa: CASTTWKLSTDTQYF
d_call: TRBD2; j_call: TRBJ2-7; v_call: TRBV5-1; clone_size: NA; cdr3_nt: TGCGCCAGCAGCTTGGCCGGGGCGGGGGTACCCTACGAGCAGTACTTC; cdr3_aa: CASSLAGAGVPYEQYF
d_call: NA; j_call: TRBJ1-2; v_call: TRBV4-1; clone_size: few; cdr3_nt: TGCGCCAGCAGCCAAGGCTTGACACGCGATAACTATGGCTACACCTTC; cdr3_aa: CASSQGLTRDNYGYTF
d_call: NA; j_call: TRBJ2-4; v_call: TRBV4-1; clone_size: few; cdr3_nt: TGCGCCAGCGCTCGGCTTGGGGGATTAGCCAAAAACATTCAGTACTTC; cdr3_aa: CASARLGGLAKNIQYF
d_call: TRBD1; j_call: TRBJ1-2; v_call: TRBV5-1; clone_size: many; cdr3_nt: TGCGCCAGCAGCGTGACAGGGACCTATGGCTACACCTTC; cdr3_aa: CASSVTGTYGYTF
d_call: NA; j_call: TRBJ2-6; v_call: TRBV4-3; clone_size: NA; cdr3_nt: TGCGCCAGCAGCCAAGATCCCCTCTCTGGGGCCAACGTCCTGACTTTC; cdr3_aa: CASSQDPLSGANVLTF
d_call: NA; j_call: TRBJ2-1; v_call: TRBV24-1; clone_size: NA; cdr3_nt: TGTGCCACCAGTGGAGATCTCAGGAGAGGGATCAGCTCCTACAATGAGCAGTTCTTC; cdr3_aa: CATSGDLRRGISSYNEQFF
d_call: TRBD1; j_call: TRBJ1-1; v_call: TRBV15; clone_size: NA; cdr3_nt: TGTGCCACCAGCAGAGGGGGAGGGGGCAGAACTGAAGCTTTCTTT; cdr3_aa: CATSRGGGGRTEAFF
d_call: TRBD1; j_call: TRBJ2-3; v_call: TRBV12-3/TRBV12-4; clone_size: NA; cdr3_nt: TGTGCCAGCAGTCCTCAGGGGGCGGCGGGCACAGATACGCAGTATTTT; cdr3_aa: CASSPQGAAGTDTQYF
d_call: NA; j_call: TRBJ1-2; v_call: TRBV7-2; clone_size: few; cdr3_nt: TGTGCCAGCGGGTGGAGTTCCTATGGCTACACCTTC; cdr3_aa: CASGWSSYGYTF
d_call: TRBD1; j_call: TRBJ1-5; v_call: TRBV7-2; clone_size: few; cdr3_nt: TGTGCCAGCAGCCTAGCGGGGACAGGGATCAATCAGCCCCAGCATTTT; cdr3_aa: CASSLAGTGINQPQHF
d_call: TRBD2; j_call: TRBJ2-1; v_call: TRBV7-4; clone_size: few; cdr3_nt: TGTGCCAGCACCATCTATGGGACTAGCTACAATGAGCAGTTCTTC; cdr3_aa: CASTIYGTSYNEQFF
d_call: TRBD1; j_call: TRBJ2-2; v_call: TRBV19; clone_size: few; cdr3_nt: TGTGCCAGTAAGGGGGACAGGGAAAACACCGGGGAGCTGTTTTTT; cdr3_aa: CASKGDRENTGELFF
d_call: NA; j_call: TRBJ1-4; v_call: TRBV19; clone_size: NA; cdr3_nt: TGTGCCAGTAGTCGGGTTGGAATCCTCGCTACTAATGAAAAACTGTTTTTT; cdr3_aa: CASSRVGILATNEKLFF
d_call: NA; j_call: TRBJ2-2; v_call: TRBV7-6; clone_size: NA; cdr3_nt: TGTGCCAGCAGCACCCGGCACACCGGGGAGCTGTTTTTT; cdr3_aa: CASSTRHTGELFF
d_call: TRBD2; j_call: TRBJ2-5; v_call: TRBV7-2; clone_size: NA; cdr3_nt: TGTGCCAGCAGCCCCAAGTCTGGGACTAGCGGGGGAAAGACCCAGTACTTC; cdr3_aa: CASSPKSGTSGGKTQYF
d_call: NA; j_call: TRBJ1-5; v_call: TRBV19; clone_size: NA; cdr3_nt: TGTGCCAGCTCCGATGAGGACCCCCGAGGGCATCAGCCCCAGCATTTT; cdr3_aa: CASSDEDPRGHQPQHF
d_call: NA; j_call: TRBJ2-5; v_call: TRBV11-2; clone_size: few; cdr3_nt: TGTGCCAGCAGCTTAGAACCCCGGTACCAAGAGACCCAGTACTTC; cdr3_aa: CASSLEPRYQETQYF
d_call: NA; j_call: TRBJ1-1; v_call: TRBV12-3/TRBV12-4; clone_size: few; cdr3_nt: TGTGCCAGCAGAATCGGACAGGAAGCTTTCTTT; cdr3_aa: CASRIGQEAFF
d_call: NA; j_call: TRBJ1-6; v_call: TRBV20-1; clone_size: few; cdr3_nt: TGCAGTGCTAGAGATCCCGGCAGGGGCAATTCACCCCTCCACTTT; cdr3_aa: CSARDPGRGNSPLHF
d_call: NA; j_call: TRBJ2-1; v_call: TRBV7-2; clone_size: NA; cdr3_nt: TGTGCCAGCAGCTTAGCGGGGCCCTCATGGGAAGGCTACAATGAGCAGTTCTTC; cdr3_aa: CASSLAGPSWEGYNEQFF
d_call: NA; j_call: TRBJ1-1; v_call: TRBV10-3; clone_size: NA; cdr3_nt: TGTGCCATCAGTGACGAGGGCCCTGAAGCTTTCTTT; cdr3_aa: CAISDEGPEAFF
d_call: TRBD1; j_call: TRBJ2-6; v_call: TRBV7-2; clone_size: NA; cdr3_nt: TGTGCCAGCAGCTCGACGGACAGGCTGACTTTC; cdr3_aa: CASSSTDRLTF
d_call: NA; j_call: TRBJ2-7; v_call: TRBV10-3; clone_size: NA; cdr3_nt: TGTGCCATCAGTGAGTCTGGGTCTGCCACCTACGAGCAGTACTTC; cdr3_aa: CAISESGSATYEQYF
d_call: NA; j_call: TRBJ1-5; v_call: TRBV18; clone_size: NA; cdr3_nt: TGTGCCAGCTCACCGGGGGGGGGTTATAGCAATCAGCCCCAGCATTTT; cdr3_aa: CASSPGGGYSNQPQHF
d_call: NA; j_call: TRBJ2-3; v_call: TRBV7-9; clone_size: NA; cdr3_nt: TGTGCCAGCGGGGTGGAAGGTGCAGATACGCAGTATTTT; cdr3_aa: CASGVEGADTQYF
d_call: TRBD2; j_call: TRBJ2-5; v_call: TRBV2; clone_size: NA; cdr3_nt: TGTGCCAGCGTTCCGGGACTACAAGAGACCCAGTACTTC; cdr3_aa: CASVPGLQETQYF